This entry is about one T cell receptor beta chain. Its antigen is not identified. This sample is part of a study of a mutant IDH1 vaccine in newly diagnosed glioma. The time point: week 11, during vaccination. The study gave 300 ug of mutant IDH1 20-mer peptide per vaccine dose, with topical imiquimod. Data came from immunoSEQ multiplex PCR; TCRdb stores just in-frame clones and leaves some out. The profile shows about 25,000 clones, around 70% of them singletons. Germline V CDR1 and CDR2: GTSNPN, SVGIG (reference sequence). This CDR3 is built from 13 residues. Trimming cost V 2 bases and J 3 bases, with 8 bases left between them.

The sequences come from peripheral blood mononuclear cells (PBMCs), collected from a glioma patient whose treatment included an IDH1 peptide vaccine. The source of this sequence is a man aged 18-30 years with glioma. Some clones in this sample may be carry-over from other donors' samples. The chain employs TRBV30 and TRBJ1-5, with D unresolved. The CDR3 loop is CAWSIENNQPQHF. The CDR3, as DNA: TGTGCCTGGAGTATTGAAAACAATCAGCCCCAGCATTTT.